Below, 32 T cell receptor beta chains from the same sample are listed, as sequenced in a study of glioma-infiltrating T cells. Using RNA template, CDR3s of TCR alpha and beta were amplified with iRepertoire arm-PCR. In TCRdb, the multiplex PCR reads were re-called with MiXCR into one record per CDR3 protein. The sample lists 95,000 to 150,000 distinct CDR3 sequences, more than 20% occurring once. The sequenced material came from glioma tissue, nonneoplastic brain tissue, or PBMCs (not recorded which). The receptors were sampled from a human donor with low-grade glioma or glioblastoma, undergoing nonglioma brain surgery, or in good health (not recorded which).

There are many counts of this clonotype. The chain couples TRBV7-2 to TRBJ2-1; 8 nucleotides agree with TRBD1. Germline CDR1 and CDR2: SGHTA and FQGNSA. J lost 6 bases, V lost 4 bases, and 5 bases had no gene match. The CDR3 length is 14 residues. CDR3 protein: CASSWGQAVNEQFF. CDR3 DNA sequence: TGTGCCAGCAGCTGGGGACAGGCCGTCAATGAGCAGTTCTTC.

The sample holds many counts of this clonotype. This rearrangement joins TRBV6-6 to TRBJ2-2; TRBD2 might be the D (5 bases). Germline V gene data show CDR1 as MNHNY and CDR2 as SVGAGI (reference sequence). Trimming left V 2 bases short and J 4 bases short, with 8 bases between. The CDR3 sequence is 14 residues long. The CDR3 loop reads CASSYRTPTGELFF. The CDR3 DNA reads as TGTGCCAGCAGTTACCGGACTCCCACCGGGGAGCTGTTTTTT.

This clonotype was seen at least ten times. The DNA of the CDR3 is TGTGCCAGCAGCTTCCGATCCGGGACAGGGCAAGAGACCCAGTACTTC. It translates to CASSFRSGTGQETQYF. The chain employs TRBV7-2 and TRBJ2-5; 9 nucleotides match TRBD1. Per germline, CDR1 SGHTA and CDR2 FQGNSA. The CDR3 length is 16 residues. The V gene end was trimmed by 3 bases and the J gene end by 2 bases; junction bases not matched to a gene: 7.

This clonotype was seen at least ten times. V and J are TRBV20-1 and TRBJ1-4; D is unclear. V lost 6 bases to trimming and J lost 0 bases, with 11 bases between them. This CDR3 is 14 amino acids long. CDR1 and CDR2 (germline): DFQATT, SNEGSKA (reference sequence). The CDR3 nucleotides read TGCAGTGCAGGACGGAAACCAACTAATGAAAAACTGTTTTTT. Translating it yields CSAGRKPTNEKLFF.

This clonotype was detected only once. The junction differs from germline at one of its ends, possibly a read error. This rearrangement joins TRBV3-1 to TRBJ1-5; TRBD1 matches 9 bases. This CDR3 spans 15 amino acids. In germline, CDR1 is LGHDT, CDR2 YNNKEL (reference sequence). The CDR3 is CASSLGQGANQLQHF. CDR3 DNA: TGTGCCAGCAGCCTGGGACAGGGCGCGAATCAGCTCCAGCATTTT.

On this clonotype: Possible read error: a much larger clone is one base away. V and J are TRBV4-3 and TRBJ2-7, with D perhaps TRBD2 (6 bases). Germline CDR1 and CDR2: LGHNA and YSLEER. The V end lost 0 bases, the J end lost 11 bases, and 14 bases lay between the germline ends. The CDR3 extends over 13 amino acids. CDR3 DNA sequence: TGCGCCAGCAGCCAAGAACTGCTAGCGACGAAGTACTTC. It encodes CASSQELLATKYF.

DNA for the CDR3: TGTGCTAGTGCCTGGGGTAGGGGAATCGGCTACACCTTC. This sequence encodes CASAWGRGIGYTF. The rearrangement joins TRBV12-5 to TRBJ1-2, with D possibly matching TRBD1 (5 bases). The CDR3 has 13 amino acids. Trimming removed 7 bases at V and 8 bases at J, with 17 bases between. In germline, CDR1 is LGHNT, CDR2 FRNRAP.

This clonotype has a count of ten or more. CDR3 sequence (DNA): TGTGCCAGCAGTGAAGGACGCAATCAGCCCCAGCATTTT. This sequence encodes CASSEGRNQPQHF. This rearrangement joins TRBV2 to TRBJ1-5; no firm D call. With 1 base removed from V and 2 bases from J, the gap between germline ends came to 3 bases. The CDR3 totals 13 residues. Germline V lookup: CDR1 SNHLY, CDR2 FYNNEI.

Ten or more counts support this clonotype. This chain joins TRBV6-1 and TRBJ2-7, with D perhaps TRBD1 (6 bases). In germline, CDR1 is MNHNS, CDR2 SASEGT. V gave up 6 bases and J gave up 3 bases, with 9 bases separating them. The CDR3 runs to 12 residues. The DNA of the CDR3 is TGTGCCAGCAGGGGGACATTCTACGAGCAGTACTTC. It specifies CASRGTFYEQYF.

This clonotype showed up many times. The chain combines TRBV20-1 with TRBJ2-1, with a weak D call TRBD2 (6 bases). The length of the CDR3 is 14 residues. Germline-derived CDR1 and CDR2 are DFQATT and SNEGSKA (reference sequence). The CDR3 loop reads CSTESGLPYNEQFF. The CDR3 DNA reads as TGCAGCACCGAGTCGGGACTCCCCTACAATGAGCAGTTCTTC.

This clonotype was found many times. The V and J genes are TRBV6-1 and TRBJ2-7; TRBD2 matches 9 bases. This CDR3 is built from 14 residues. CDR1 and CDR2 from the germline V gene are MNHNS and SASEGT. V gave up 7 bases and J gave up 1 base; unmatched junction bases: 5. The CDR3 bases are TGTGCCAGCAAACGACTAGCGGCTTCCTACGAGCAGTACTTC. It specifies CASKRLAASYEQYF.

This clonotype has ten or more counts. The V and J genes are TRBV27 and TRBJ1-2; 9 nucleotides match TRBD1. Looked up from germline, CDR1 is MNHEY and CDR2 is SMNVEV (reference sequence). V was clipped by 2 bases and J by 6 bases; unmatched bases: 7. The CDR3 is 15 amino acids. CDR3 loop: CASSLIPGTGNGYTF. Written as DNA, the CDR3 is TGTGCCAGCAGTTTAATCCCCGGGACAGGGAATGGCTACACCTTC.

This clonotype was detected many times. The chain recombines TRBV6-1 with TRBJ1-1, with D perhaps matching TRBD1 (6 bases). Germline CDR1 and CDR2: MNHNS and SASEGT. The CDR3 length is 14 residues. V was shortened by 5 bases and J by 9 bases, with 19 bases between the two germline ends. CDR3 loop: CASSSPPGHQKAFF. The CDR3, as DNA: TGTGCCAGCAGTTCCCCCCCGGGACACCAAAAAGCTTTCTTT.

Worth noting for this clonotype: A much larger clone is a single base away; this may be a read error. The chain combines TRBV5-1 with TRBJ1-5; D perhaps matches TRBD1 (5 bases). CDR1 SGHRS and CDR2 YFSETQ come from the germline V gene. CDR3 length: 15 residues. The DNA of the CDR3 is TGCGCCAGCAGATTGGACCCAGGGAGCAATAAGCCCCAGCATTTT. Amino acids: CASRLDPGSNKPQHF.

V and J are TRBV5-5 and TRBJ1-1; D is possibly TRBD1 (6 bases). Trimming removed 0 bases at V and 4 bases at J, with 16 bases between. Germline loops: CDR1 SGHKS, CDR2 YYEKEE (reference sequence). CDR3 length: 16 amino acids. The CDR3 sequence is CASSLVVGRGGTEAFF. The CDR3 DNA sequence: TGTGCCAGCAGCTTGGTGGTCGGCAGGGGCGGCACTGAAGCTTTCTTT.

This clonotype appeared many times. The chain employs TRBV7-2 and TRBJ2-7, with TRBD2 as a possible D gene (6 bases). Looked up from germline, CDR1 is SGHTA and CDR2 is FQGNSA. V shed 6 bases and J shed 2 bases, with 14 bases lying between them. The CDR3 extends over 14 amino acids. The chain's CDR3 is CASSFLGGTYEQYF. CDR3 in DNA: TGTGCCAGCAGTTTTCTGGGCGGGACCTACGAGCAGTACTTC.

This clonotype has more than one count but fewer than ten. CDR3 DNA: TGTGCCAGCAGGCCCAGACAGTACAATGAGCAGTTCTTC. Translating it yields CASRPRQYNEQFF. This chain joins TRBV12-3 or TRBV12-4 and TRBJ2-1; D is perhaps TRBD1 (5 bases). The V end lost 6 bases, the J end lost 4 bases, and 10 bases lay between the germline ends. This CDR3 is built from 13 residues.

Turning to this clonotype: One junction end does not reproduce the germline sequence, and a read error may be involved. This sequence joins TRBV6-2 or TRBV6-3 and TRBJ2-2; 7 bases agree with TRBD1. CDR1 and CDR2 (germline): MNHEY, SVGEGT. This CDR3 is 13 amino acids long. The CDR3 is CASSYRGTGELFF. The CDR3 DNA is TGTGCCAGTAGTTACAGGGGCACCGGGGAGCTGTTCTTT.

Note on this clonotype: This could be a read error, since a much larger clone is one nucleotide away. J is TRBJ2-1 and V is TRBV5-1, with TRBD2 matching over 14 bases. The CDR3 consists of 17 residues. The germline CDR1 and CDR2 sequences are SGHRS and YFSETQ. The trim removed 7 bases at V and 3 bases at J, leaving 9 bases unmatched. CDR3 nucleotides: TGCGCCAGCGGCTGGACGGGACTAGCGGGAGTCTACAATGAGCAGTTCTTC. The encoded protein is CASGWTGLAGVYNEQFF.

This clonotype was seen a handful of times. The CDR3, as DNA: TGTGCCAGCCGCTTAGGGCCTCAGCCCCAGCATTTT. Translating it yields CASRLGPQPQHF. This chain uses TRBV2 with TRBJ1-5; D is uncertain. Germline CDR1 and CDR2: SNHLY and FYNNEI. V lost 8 bases to trimming and J lost 6 bases, with 11 bases between them. CDR3 length: 12 amino acids.

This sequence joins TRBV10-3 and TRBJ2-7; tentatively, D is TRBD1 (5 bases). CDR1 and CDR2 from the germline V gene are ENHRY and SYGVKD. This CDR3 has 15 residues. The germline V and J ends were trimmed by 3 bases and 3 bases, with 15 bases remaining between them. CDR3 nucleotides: TGTGCCATCAGTGAAGGAACAGGAGTTTTCTACGAGCAGTACTTC. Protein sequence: CAISEGTGVFYEQYF.

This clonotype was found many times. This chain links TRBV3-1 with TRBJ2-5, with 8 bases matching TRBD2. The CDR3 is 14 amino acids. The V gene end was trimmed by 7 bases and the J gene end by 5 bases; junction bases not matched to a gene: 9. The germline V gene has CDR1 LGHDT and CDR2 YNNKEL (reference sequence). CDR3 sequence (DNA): TGTGCCAGCAATAAGCGGGAGTTTCAGGAGACCCAGTACTTC. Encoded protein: CASNKREFQETQYF.

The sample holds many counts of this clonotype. CDR3 in DNA: TGTGCCAGCAGTTTAGACGACAGGGGGACTGAAGCTTTCTTT. Protein: CASSLDDRGTEAFF. The chain joins TRBV12-3 or TRBV12-4 to TRBJ1-1; 9 bases line up with TRBD1. The V segment lost 1 base and the J segment 5 bases; nucleotides outside the gene matches: 2. This CDR3 comprises 14 residues.

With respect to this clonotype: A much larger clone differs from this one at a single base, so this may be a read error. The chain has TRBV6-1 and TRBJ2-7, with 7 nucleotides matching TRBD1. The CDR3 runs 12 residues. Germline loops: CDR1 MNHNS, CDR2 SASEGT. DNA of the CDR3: TGTACCAGCAGGGGGACATTCTACGAGCAGTACTTC. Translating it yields CTSRGTFYEQYF.

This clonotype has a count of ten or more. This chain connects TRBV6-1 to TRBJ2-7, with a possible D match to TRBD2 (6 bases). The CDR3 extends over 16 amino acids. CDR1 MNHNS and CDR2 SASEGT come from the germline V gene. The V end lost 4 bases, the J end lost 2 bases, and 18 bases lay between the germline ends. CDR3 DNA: TGTGCCAGCAGTGCCATGAGGCGGGGACCGACCTACGAGCAGTACTTC. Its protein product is CASSAMRRGPTYEQYF.

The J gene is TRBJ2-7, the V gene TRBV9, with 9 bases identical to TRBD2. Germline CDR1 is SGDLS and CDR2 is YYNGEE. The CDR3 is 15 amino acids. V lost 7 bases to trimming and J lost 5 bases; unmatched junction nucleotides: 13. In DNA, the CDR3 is TGTGCCAGCGGTACAGGGACTAGCTTGGGGCACGAGCAGTACTTC. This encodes CASGTGTSLGHEQYF.

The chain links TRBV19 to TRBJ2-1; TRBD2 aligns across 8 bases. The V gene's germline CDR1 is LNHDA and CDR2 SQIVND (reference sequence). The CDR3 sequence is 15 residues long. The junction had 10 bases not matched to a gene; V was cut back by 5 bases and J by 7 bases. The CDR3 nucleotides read TGTGCCAGTAGTCGGGGGACTAGTGGAACGAATGAGCAGTTCTTC. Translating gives CASSRGTSGTNEQFF.

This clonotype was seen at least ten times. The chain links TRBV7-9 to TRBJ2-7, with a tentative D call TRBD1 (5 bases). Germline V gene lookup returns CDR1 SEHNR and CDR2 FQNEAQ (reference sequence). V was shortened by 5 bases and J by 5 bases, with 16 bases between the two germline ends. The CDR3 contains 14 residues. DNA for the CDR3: TGTGCCAGCAGCGGCCCGCAGGGTCGTGACGAGCAGTACTTC. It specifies CASSGPQGRDEQYF. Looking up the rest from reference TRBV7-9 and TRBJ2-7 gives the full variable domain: DTGVSQNPRHKITKRGQNVTFRCDPISEHNRLYWYRQTLGQGPEFLTYFQNEAQLEKSRLLSDRFSAERPKGSFSTLEIQRTEQGDSAMYLCASSGPQGRDEQYFGPGTRLTVT.

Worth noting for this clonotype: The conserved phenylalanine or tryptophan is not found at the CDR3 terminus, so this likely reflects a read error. The CDR3 loop reads CASSTPGLADEQYL. The CDR3, as DNA: TGTGCCAGTAGTACACCGGGACTAGCAGACGAGCAGTACCTC. The chain is built from TRBV19 and TRBJ2-7; TRBD2 aligns across 9 bases. V trimming: 4 bases; J trimming: 5 bases; junction bases outside the gene matches: 6. This CDR3 region has 14 residues. Germline values: CDR1 LNHDA, CDR2 SQIVND (reference sequence).

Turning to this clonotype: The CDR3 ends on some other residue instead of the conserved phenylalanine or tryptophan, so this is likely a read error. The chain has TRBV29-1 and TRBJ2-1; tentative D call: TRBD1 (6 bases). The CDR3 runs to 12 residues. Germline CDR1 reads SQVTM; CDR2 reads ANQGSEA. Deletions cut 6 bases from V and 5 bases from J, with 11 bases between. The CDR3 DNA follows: TGCAGCGTCCTCCGGGACAACAATGAGCAGTTCTCC. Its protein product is CSVLRDNNEQFS.

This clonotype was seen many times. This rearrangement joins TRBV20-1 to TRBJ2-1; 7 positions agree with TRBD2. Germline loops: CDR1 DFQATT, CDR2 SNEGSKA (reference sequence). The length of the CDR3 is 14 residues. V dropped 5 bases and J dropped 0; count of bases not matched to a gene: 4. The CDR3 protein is CSARLALSYNEQFF. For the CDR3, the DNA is TGCAGTGCTCGACTAGCCCTCTCCTACAATGAGCAGTTCTTC.

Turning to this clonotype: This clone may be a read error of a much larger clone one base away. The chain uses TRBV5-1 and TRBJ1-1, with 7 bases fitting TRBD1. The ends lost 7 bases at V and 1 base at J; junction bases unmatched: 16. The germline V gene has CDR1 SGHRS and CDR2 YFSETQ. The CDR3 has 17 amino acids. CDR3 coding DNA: TGCGCCAGCCACGCTACGCGGGGGACAGCAAAGAACACTGAAGCTTTCTTT. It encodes CASHATRGTAKNTEAFF.